These 15 T cell receptor beta chains originate from one sample sequenced in a study of tumor-infiltrating lymphocytes in primary liver carcinoma. A primer matching the constant region was used to make TCR beta cDNA from approximately 500 ng of total RNA. Each TCR beta library was derived from three nested multiplex PCR rounds that employed slightly modified ARM-PCR. A C-beta reverse primer and TRBV1-TRBV30 forward primers served in each of the first two PCR rounds, at 9 to 10 cycles apiece. TCRdb reprocessed the multiplex PCR reads with MiXCR, giving one entry per CDR3 protein. The sample has 310,000 or so distinct CDR3 sequences, 58% seen once. Unsorted whole blood supplied the RNA, and germline DNA was extracted too. Sample: peripheral blood. All receptors derive from a woman in her 30s with primary liver carcinoma and hepatitis B virus infection.

Turning to this clonotype: At one of its ends the junction is not consistent with the germline gene, which may arise from a read error. V gene TRBV6-1 combines with J gene TRBJ2-6; D perhaps matches TRBD1 (5 bases). Germline V lookup: CDR1 MNHNS, CDR2 SASEGT. The CDR3 covers 15 residues. The DNA of the CDR3 is TGTGCCAGCGACAGCTATAGCTCTGGGGCCAACGTCCTGGCTTTC. It codes for CASDSYSSGANVLAF.

About this clonotype: This clone may be a read error of a much larger clone one base away. This chain uses TRBV6-1 with TRBJ2-7, with D possibly being TRBD1 or TRBD2 (5 bases each). With 5 bases removed from V and 2 bases from J, the gap between germline ends came to 13 bases. The germline gives CDR1 MNHNS, CDR2 SASEGT. The length of the CDR3 is 14 residues. The CDR3 DNA follows: TGTGCCAGCAGTCCCGGGGCAGGGACCTACGAGCAGTACTTC. Protein: CASSPGAGTYEQYF.

The chain has TRBV12-3 or TRBV12-4 and TRBJ2-1; D not certain. The CDR3 has 11 residues. V dropped 11 bases and J dropped 10 bases, with 15 bases sitting between them. In DNA form, the CDR3 reads TGTGCCGGCACCAATGTGGGGGAGCAGTTCTTC. This codes for CAGTNVGEQFF.

Remarks on this clonotype: This may be a read error: a much more frequent sequence differs by one nucleotide. The chain has TRBV12-3 or TRBV12-4 and TRBJ2-7, with no clear D. Trimming left V 7 bases short and J 2 bases short, with 12 bases between. The CDR3 extends over 13 amino acids. CDR3 region: CASNLELTYEQYF. The CDR3 DNA reads as TGTGCCAGCAATTTGGAACTCACCTACGAGCAGTACTTC.

With respect to this clonotype: An end of the junction does not agree with germline; a read error may underlie this. This chain joins TRBV5-6 and TRBJ2-5, with 8 bases fitting TRBD2. The CDR3 length is 14 residues. Germline V gene lookup returns CDR1 SGHDT and CDR2 YYEEEE. CDR3 bases: TGTGCCAGCAGCCCGGGGGGGTACCAAGAGACCCATTACTTC. It specifies CASSPGGYQETHYF. The full variable domain, completed using reference TRBV5-6 and TRBJ2-5, is DAGVTQSPTHLIKTRGQQVTLRCSPKSGHDTVSWYQQALGQGPQFIFQYYEEEERQRGNFPDRFSGHQFPNYSSELNVNALLLGDSALYLCASSPGGYQETHYFGPGTRLLVL.

The CDR3 DNA follows: TGCGCCAGCAGCGTCCGTGGAAGGGCTGAAGCTTTCTTT. Translating it yields CASSVRGRAEAFF. The rearrangement uses TRBV5-1 and TRBJ1-1; D gene ambiguous. Germline V gene lookup returns CDR1 SGHRS and CDR2 YFSETQ. V was trimmed by 4 bases and J by 6 bases, leaving 13 bases between them. The CDR3 has 13 amino acids. Full variable domain (remainder filled in from reference TRBV5-1 and TRBJ1-1): KAGVTQTPRYLIKTRGQQVTLSCSPISGHRSVSWYQQTPGQGLQFLFEYFSETQRNKGNFPGRFSGRQFSNSRSEMNVSTLELGDSALYLCASSVRGRAEAFFGQGTRLTVV.

This clonotype has a count of ten or more. This chain uses TRBV29-1 with TRBJ2-1; 10 positions match TRBD1. Per germline, CDR1 SQVTM and CDR2 ANQGSEA. The CDR3 loop spans 14 amino acids. J lost 10 bases, V lost 4 bases, and 10 bases had no gene match. This chain's CDR3 is CSVVPGQGPREQFF. The CDR3, as DNA: TGCAGCGTTGTCCCGGGACAGGGGCCACGCGAGCAGTTCTTC.

Worth noting for this clonotype: A junction boundary mismatches the germline segment, possibly from a read error. This sequence joins TRBV4-3 and TRBJ2-3; D is possibly TRBD2 (5 bases). In germline, CDR1 is LGHNA, CDR2 YSLEER. The CDR3 has 14 residues. The CDR3 DNA reads TGCGCCAGCAGCCAAACCGGACTCGCAGATACCCAGTATTTT. This codes for CASSQTGLADTQYF.

V and J are TRBV5-1 and TRBJ2-2, with D possibly being TRBD2 (6 bases). The CDR3 sequence is 15 residues long. The V end lost 4 bases, the J end lost 3 bases, and 13 bases lay between the germline ends. Germline loops: CDR1 SGHRS, CDR2 YFSETQ. CDR3 nucleotides: TGCGCCAGCAGCGGGCCGGGACTCTACACCGGGGAGCTGTTTTTT. It yields the protein CASSGPGLYTGELFF.

On this clonotype: This may be a read error, as it is one base from a much larger clone. This rearrangement joins TRBV12-3 or TRBV12-4 to TRBJ2-3; tentative D call: TRBD2 (5 bases). Trimming shortened V by 1 base and J by 4 bases, and 15 bases separated the two germline ends. The CDR3 has 16 amino acids. The chain's CDR3 is CASSLGRRGIADTQYF. The DNA for the CDR3 is TGTGCCAGCAGTTTAGGGCGAAGAGGGATAGCAGATACGCAGTATTTT.

To note about this clonotype: It may be a read error: a sequence one base away is much more abundant. The V call is TRBV6-5, the J call TRBJ1-6; the match to TRBD1 covers 12 bases. V lost 6 bases, J lost 9 bases, and 12 bases stayed unmatched. The CDR3 is made up of 17 amino acids. The germline V gene has CDR1 MNHEY and CDR2 SVGAGI. The CDR3 DNA is TGTGCCAGCAGGCCGGGACAGGGGGCTATAGGAGGTTCACCCCTCCACTTT. Residues: CASRPGQGAIGGSPLHF.

This clonotype was found once. This chain uses TRBV6-5 with TRBJ1-5; D remains ambiguous. CDR1 and CDR2 from the germline V gene are MNHEY and SVGAGI. V was clipped by 5 bases and J by 4 bases, with 9 bases between them. The CDR3 loop spans 13 amino acids. The CDR3 coding sequence is TGTGCCAGCAGTCCATACGGGAATCAGCCCCAGCATTTT. Translation: CASSPYGNQPQHF.

As for this clonotype: The junction does not match germline at one end; this may be a read error. V gene TRBV4-3 combines with J gene TRBJ2-5; TRBD2 aligns across 8 bases. Germline V CDR1 and CDR2: LGHNA, YSLEER. The CDR3 is made up of 16 amino acids. This chain's CDR3 is CASSQGTSWRTETRYF. CDR3 DNA sequence: TGCGCCAGCAGCCAAGGGACTAGCTGGAGAACGGAGACCCGGTACTTC.

The chain carries TRBV6-1 and TRBJ2-7; 8 positions agree with TRBD1. V gave up 3 bases and J gave up 0 bases; unmatched junction bases: 7. The CDR3 is 16 residues long. Per germline, CDR1 MNHNS and CDR2 SASEGT. This chain's CDR3 is CASSEDRASASYEQYF. CDR3 DNA: TGTGCCAGCAGTGAGGACAGGGCCTCTGCCTCCTACGAGCAGTACTTC.

This clonotype was seen a few times. The rearrangement uses TRBV5-4 and TRBJ1-2; possible D gene TRBD1, 6 bases. Germline lookup yields CDR1 SGHNT and CDR2 YYREEE (reference sequence). This CDR3 is 18 amino acids long. V was trimmed by 3 bases and J by 3 bases, leaving 24 bases between them. CDR3 nucleotide sequence: TGTGCCAGCAGCTCCGATAAACTGGGACATCTATCGGACTATGGCTACACCTTC. Its translation: CASSSDKLGHLSDYGYTF.